This is a list of T cell receptor beta chains from one sample in a study of cytomegalovirus exposure and HLA in healthy donors. Sequencing was performed with immunoSEQ multiplex PCR; in TCRdb, only in-frame clones are kept and a portion is missing. The sample comprises some 130,000 clones, 70% to 85% of which are singletons, and around 7% rests with the top ten. The sample was PBMCs. These receptors were taken from a man aged 35 to 55 in good health and CMV-seropositive. The CDR3 runs from the conserved cysteine through the conserved F or W. The order of the fields is clone size, V gene, D gene, CDR3 length, J gene, CDR3 protein, CDR3 DNA. A D gene is named only where the DNA matches it firmly. Clone size appears in some rows only: once, few, many, or a class for an expanded clone.

.,TRBV11-2,.,13,TRBJ1-6,CASSFNSGSPLHF,TGTGCCAGCAGCTTTAACTCGGGGTCACCCCTCCACTTT
few,TRBV28,.,15,TRBJ1-5,CASSLPTGGNQPQHF,TGTGCCAGCAGTTTGCCAACCGGGGGCAATCAGCCCCAGCATTTT
.,TRBV11-2,.,15,TRBJ2-2,CASSPRQAYTGELFF,TGTGCCAGCAGCCCCAGACAGGCTTACACCGGGGAGCTGTTTTTT
.,TRBV9,TRBD2,14,TRBJ2-5,CASSVGGSIETQYF,TGTGCCAGCAGCGTAGGCGGGAGTATCGAGACCCAGTACTTC
once,TRBV19,TRBD1,18,TRBJ2-6,CASSPTSTGKPGANVLTF,TGTGCCAGTAGTCCGACCTCGACAGGGAAACCTGGGGCCAACGTCCTGACTTTC
.,TRBV27,.,15,TRBJ1-6,CASSLDSSYNSPLHF,TGTGCCAGCAGCCTTGACAGCTCCTATAATTCACCCCTCCACTTT
.,TRBV30,.,13,TRBJ1-2,CAWSSRPGGGYTF,TGTGCCTGGAGTAGTAGGCCTGGCGGTGGCTACACCTTC
.,TRBV6-6,TRBD1,14,TRBJ1-2,CASSSTGGAYGYTF,TGTGCCAGCAGCTCTACAGGGGGCGCGTATGGCTACACCTTC
.,TRBV5-1,.,15,TRBJ2-5,CASSLARGHQETQHF,TGCGCCAGCAGCTTGGCGAGGGGACACCAAGAGACCCAGCACTTC
.,TRBV28,.,14,TRBJ2-7,CAINRPGSSYEQYF,TGTGCCATCAACCGCCCCGGGAGTTCCTACGAGCAGTACTTC
.,TRBV28,TRBD1,19,TRBJ1-3,CASSPLKPTGGSVGNTIYF,TGTGCCAGCAGTCCCCTGAAGCCGACAGGGGGAAGTGTTGGAAACACCATATATTTT
.,TRBV27,TRBD2,16,TRBJ2-3,CASNPGLAPSTDTQYF,TGTGCCAGCAACCCGGGACTAGCACCTAGCACAGATACGCAGTATTTT
.,TRBV5-1,TRBD2,14,TRBJ2-5,CASTRGGPQETQYF,TGCGCCAGCACCCGGGGGGGCCCCCAAGAGACCCAGTACTTC
.,TRBV2,.,11,TRBJ2-7,CASSDSYEQYF,TGTGCCAGCAGTGACAGCTACGAGCAGTACTTC
.,TRBV11-2,.,15,TRBJ2-3,CASTPPGLYTDTQYF,TGTGCCAGCACCCCCCCGGGACTCTACACAGATACGCAGTATTTT
.,TRBV10-3,TRBD1,14,TRBJ2-7,CAIRGTGSVYEQYF,TGTGCCATCAGAGGGACAGGGTCTGTTTACGAGCAGTACTTC
.,TRBV14,.,14,TRBJ2-7,CASSQGRGGHEQYF,TGTGCCAGCAGCCAAGGCCGGGGTGGTCACGAGCAGTACTTC
once,TRBV2,TRBD1,15,TRBJ1-1,CASSEWAGGSAEAFF,TGTGCCAGCAGTGAATGGGCAGGGGGCTCCGCTGAAGCTTTCTTT
.,TRBV28,.,14,TRBJ1-1,CASSGGILNTEAFF,TGTGCCAGCAGTGGTGGCATCTTGAACACTGAAGCTTTCTTT
.,TRBV6-6,.,14,TRBJ2-7,CASKFSTGQYEQYF,TGTGCCAGCAAGTTTTCAACTGGACAGTACGAGCAGTACTTC
.,TRBV6-4,TRBD1,14,TRBJ2-2,CASIHRGSAGELFF,TGTGCCAGCATTCACAGGGGCAGCGCCGGGGAGCTGTTTTTT
.,TRBV7-8,TRBD1,15,TRBJ2-4,CASSSSQGAENIQYF,TGTGCCAGCAGCTCCTCACAGGGGGCGGAAAACATTCAGTACTTC
.,TRBV27,TRBD1,15,TRBJ2-7,CASSLKGQASYEQYF,TGTGCCAGCAGTTTAAAGGGACAGGCTTCCTACGAGCAGTACTTC
.,TRBV7-2,TRBD2,14,TRBJ2-7,CASSFTSGSDEQYF,TGTGCCAGCAGCTTTACTAGCGGGAGCGACGAGCAGTACTTC
once,TRBV5-1,.,16,TRBJ2-2,CASSSAGTAGTGELFF,TGCGCCAGCAGCTCTGCCGGGACAGCGGGCACCGGGGAGCTGTTTTTT
.,TRBV6-5,.,15,TRBJ1-5,CASNPHTTRGQPQHF,TGTGCCAGCAACCCCCATACTACCCGGGGGCAGCCCCAGCATTTT
.,TRBV5-4,.,15,TRBJ2-3,CASSLGGQPTDTQYF,TGTGCCAGCAGCTTGGGAGGACAGCCGACAGATACGCAGTATTTT
.,TRBV19,.,15,TRBJ1-4,CASTLLSAGGEKLFF,TGTGCCAGTACCCTCCTCTCGGCGGGCGGTGAAAAACTGTTTTTT
.,TRBV27,TRBD1,13,TRBJ2-7,CASSTRQGYEQYF,TGTGCCAGCAGTACGAGACAGGGCTACGAGCAGTACTTC
.,TRBV19,.,12,TRBJ2-1,CASSLSYNEQFF,TGTGCCAGTTCTCTCTCCTACAATGAGCAGTTCTTC
.,TRBV18,TRBD1,14,TRBJ1-3,CASSPGTVGNTIYF,TGTGCCAGCTCACCGGGGACAGTTGGAAACACCATATATTTT
few,TRBV30,.,13,TRBJ1-2,CAWSGTDYYGYTF,TGTGCCTGGAGTGGGACTGACTACTATGGCTACACCTTC
.,TRBV30,TRBD1,15,TRBJ1-6,CAWSTGTGGGSPLHF,TGTGCCTGGAGTACCGGGACAGGGGGTGGTTCACCCCTCCACTTT
.,TRBV29-1,TRBD2,16,TRBJ2-5,CSVEMGSGSLGETQYF,TGCAGCGTTGAAATGGGTAGCGGGAGCCTGGGGGAGACCCAGTACTTC
.,TRBV6-1,.,13,TRBJ2-2,CASSVRRAGELFF,TGTGCCAGCAGTGTAAGGAGGGCCGGGGAGCTGTTTTTT
.,TRBV6-4,.,16,TRBJ2-2,CASSREAGANTGELFF,TGTGCCAGCAGCAGGGAGGCAGGCGCGAACACCGGGGAGCTGTTTTTT
.,TRBV5-4,TRBD2,17,TRBJ2-5,CASSPPSGIGSGETQYF,TGTGCCAGCAGCCCCCCTAGCGGGATTGGGTCAGGGGAGACCCAGTACTTC
.,TRBV5-1,.,13,TRBJ2-5,CASSQGGRETQYF,TGCGCCAGCAGCCAAGGGGGTCGGGAGACCCAGTACTTC
few,TRBV7-2,TRBD1,12,TRBJ1-2,CASSSNRGAYTF,TGTGCCAGCAGCTCGAACAGGGGTGCCTACACCTTC
.,TRBV7-9,TRBD1,13,TRBJ1-6,CASSKGASSPLHF,TGTGCCAGCAGTAAGGGGGCTAGTTCACCCCTCCACTTT
.,TRBV10-2,TRBD1,16,TRBJ1-2,CASSESRQGGSYGYTF,TGCGCCAGCAGTGAGTCGCGACAGGGGGGCTCCTATGGCTACACCTTC
.,TRBV29-1,.,14,TRBJ1-4,CSVEGSRAEEKLFF,TGCAGCGTTGAAGGCTCCAGGGCGGAAGAAAAACTGTTTTTT
few,TRBV2,.,16,TRBJ2-1,CASSEGRAVLNNEQFF,TGTGCCAGCAGTGAAGGGAGAGCGGTTCTTAACAATGAGCAGTTCTTC
.,TRBV29-1,TRBD2,16,TRBJ2-1,CSVDRTSGRPYNEQFF,TGCAGCGTTGATAGGACTAGCGGGAGGCCCTACAATGAGCAGTTCTTC
.,TRBV5-5,TRBD1,15,TRBJ2-3,CASSFRGPAGDTQYF,TGTGCCAGCAGCTTCAGGGGGCCGGCAGGAGATACGCAGTATTTT
.,TRBV7-9,.,13,TRBJ2-5,CASSYSFRGTQYF,TGTGCCAGCAGTTACTCCTTCAGAGGGACCCAGTACTTC